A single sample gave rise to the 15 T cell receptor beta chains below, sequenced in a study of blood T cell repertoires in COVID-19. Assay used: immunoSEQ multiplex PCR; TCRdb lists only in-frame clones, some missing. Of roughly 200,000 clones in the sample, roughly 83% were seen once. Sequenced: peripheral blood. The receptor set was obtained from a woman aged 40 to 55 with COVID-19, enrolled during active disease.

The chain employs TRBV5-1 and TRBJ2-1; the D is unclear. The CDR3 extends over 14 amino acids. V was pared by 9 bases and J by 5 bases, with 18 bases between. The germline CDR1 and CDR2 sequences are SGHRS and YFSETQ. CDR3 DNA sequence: TGCGCCACCTCGGGTGGCGCCCGGAACAATGAGCAGTTCTTC. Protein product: CATSGGARNNEQFF.

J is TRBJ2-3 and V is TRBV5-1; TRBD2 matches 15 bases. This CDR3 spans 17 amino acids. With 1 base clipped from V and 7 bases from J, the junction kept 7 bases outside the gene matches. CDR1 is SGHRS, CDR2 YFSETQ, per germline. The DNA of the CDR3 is TGCGCCAGCAGCTTGACCGGACTAGCGGGGGGGCAGAATACGCAGTATTTT. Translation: CASSLTGLAGGQNTQYF.

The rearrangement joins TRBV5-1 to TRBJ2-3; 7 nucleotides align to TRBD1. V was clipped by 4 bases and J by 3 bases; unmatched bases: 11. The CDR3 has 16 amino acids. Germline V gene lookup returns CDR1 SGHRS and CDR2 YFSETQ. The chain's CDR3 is CASSIPTGALTDTQYF. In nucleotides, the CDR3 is TGCGCCAGCAGCATCCCAACAGGGGCTTTGACAGATACGCAGTATTTT.

The CDR3, as DNA: TGTGCCAGTCAGAGGGCCCCAGTCGGGGAGCTGTTTTTT. It is translated as CASQRAPVGELFF. The chain is built from TRBV6-5 and TRBJ2-2, with D possibly being TRBD2 (5 bases). Trimming cost V 9 bases and J 7 bases, with 15 bases left between them. The germline V gene encodes CDR1 MNHEY and CDR2 SVGAGI. The CDR3 has 13 amino acids.

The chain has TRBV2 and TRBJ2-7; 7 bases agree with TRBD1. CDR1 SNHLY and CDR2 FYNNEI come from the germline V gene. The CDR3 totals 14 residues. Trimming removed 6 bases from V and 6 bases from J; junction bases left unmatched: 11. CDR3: CASRARTGIIEQYF. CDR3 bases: TGTGCCAGCAGGGCCCGGACAGGAATTATCGAGCAGTACTTC.

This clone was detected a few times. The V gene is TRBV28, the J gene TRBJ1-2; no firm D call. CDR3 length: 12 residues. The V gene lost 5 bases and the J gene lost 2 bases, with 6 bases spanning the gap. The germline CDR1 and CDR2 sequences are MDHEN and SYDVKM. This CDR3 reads CASSPRNYGYTF. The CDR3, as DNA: TGTGCCAGCAGTCCCCGGAACTATGGCTACACCTTC.

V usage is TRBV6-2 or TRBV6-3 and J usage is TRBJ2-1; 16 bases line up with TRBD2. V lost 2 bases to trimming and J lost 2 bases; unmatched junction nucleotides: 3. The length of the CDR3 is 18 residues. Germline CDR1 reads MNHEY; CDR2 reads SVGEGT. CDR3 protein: CASSYLGTSGGAYNEQFF. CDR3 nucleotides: TGTGCCAGCAGTTACCTAGGGACTAGCGGGGGGGCCTACAATGAGCAGTTCTTC.

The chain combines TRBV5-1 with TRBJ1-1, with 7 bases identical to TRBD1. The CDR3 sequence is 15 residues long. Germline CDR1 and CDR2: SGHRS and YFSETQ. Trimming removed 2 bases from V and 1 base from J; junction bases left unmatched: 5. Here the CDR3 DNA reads TGCGCCAGCAGCTTACAGGGGAAGGAGAACACTGAAGCTTTCTTT. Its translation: CASSLQGKENTEAFF.

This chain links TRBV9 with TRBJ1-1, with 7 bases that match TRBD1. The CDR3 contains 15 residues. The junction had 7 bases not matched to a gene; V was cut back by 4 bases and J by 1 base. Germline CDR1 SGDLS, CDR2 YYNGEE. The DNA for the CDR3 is TGTGCCAGCAGCCCCTCACAGGGGACGAACACTGAAGCTTTCTTT. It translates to CASSPSQGTNTEAFF.

DNA for the CDR3: TGTGCCATCAGTGAGGCAGGGGGTATAAACTATGGCTACACCTTC. Its translation is CAISEAGGINYGYTF. J is TRBJ1-2 and V is TRBV10-3; TRBD1 matches at 7 bases. Trimming cost V 2 bases and J 2 bases; bases outside gene matches: 5. CDR1 and CDR2 (germline): ENHRY, SYGVKD. The length of the CDR3 is 15 residues.

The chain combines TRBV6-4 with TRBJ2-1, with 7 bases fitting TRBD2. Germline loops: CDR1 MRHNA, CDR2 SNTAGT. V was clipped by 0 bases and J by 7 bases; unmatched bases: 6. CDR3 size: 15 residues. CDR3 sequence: CASSDSTGGWNEQFF. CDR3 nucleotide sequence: TGTGCCAGCAGTGACTCAACGGGAGGATGGAATGAGCAGTTCTTC.

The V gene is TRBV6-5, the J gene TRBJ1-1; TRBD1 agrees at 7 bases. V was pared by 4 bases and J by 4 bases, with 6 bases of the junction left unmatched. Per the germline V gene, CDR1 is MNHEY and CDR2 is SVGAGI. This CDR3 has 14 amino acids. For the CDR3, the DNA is TGTGCCAGCAGTTTTACAGGGGCAAGCACTGAAGCTTTCTTT. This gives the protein CASSFTGASTEAFF.

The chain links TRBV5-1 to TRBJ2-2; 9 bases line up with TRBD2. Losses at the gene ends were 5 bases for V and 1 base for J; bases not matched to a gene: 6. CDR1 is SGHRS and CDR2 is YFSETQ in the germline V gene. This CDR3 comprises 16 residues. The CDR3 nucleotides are TGCGCCAGCAGACGAGCGACTAGCGGGAACACCGGGGAGCTGTTTTTT. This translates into CASRRATSGNTGELFF.

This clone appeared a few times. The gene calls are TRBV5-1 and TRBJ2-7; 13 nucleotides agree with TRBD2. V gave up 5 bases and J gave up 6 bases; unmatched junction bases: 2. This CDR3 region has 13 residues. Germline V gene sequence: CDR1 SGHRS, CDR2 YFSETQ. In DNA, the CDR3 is TGCGCCAGCAGACTAGCGGGGGGGCGCGAGCAGTACTTC. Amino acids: CASRLAGGREQYF.

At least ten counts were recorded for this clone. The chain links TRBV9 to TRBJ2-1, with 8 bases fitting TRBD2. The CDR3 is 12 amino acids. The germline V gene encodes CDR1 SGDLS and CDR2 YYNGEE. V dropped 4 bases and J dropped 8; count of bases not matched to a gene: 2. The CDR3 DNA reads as TGTGCCAGCAGCTTACTAGCGGATGAGCAGTTCTTC. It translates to CASSLLADEQFF.